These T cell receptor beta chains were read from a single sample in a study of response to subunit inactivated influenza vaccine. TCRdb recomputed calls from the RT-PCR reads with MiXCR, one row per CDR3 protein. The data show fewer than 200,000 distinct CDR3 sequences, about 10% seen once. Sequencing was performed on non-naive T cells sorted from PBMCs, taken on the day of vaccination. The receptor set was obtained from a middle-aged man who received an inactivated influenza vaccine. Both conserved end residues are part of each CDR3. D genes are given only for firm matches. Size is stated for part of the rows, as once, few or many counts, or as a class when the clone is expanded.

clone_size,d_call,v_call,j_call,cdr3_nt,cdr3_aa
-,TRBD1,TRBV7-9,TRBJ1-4,TGTGCCAGCAGCTTAGTGCAGGGACAGGCTAATGAAAAACTGTTTTTT,CASSLVQGQANEKLFF
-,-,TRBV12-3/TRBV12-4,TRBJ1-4,TGTGCCAGCAGTTTAGGCAGGGTCACTAATGAAAAACTGTTTTTT,CASSLGRVTNEKLFF
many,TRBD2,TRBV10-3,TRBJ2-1,TGTGCCATCAGCCGACTAGCGGGAGTTGACAATGAGCAGTTCTTC,CAISRLAGVDNEQFF
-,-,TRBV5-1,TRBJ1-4,TGCGCCAGCAGCTGGGGGAACAGGGACACTAATGAAAAACTGTTTTTT,CASSWGNRDTNEKLFF
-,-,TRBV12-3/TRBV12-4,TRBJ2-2,TGTGCCAGCGCCCGGGACGGGAACACCGGGGAGCTGTTTTTT,CASARDGNTGELFF
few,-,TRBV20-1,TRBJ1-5,TGCAGTGCTAGGAAGGGGGACCCCCAGCATTTT,CSARKGDPQHF
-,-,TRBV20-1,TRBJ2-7,TGCAGTATTGGACGGTCAAGGTCCTACGAGCAGTACTTC,CSIGRSRSYEQYF
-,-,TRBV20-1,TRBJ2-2,TGCAGTGCCCCGAACGGGTACACCGGGGAGCTGTTTTTT,CSAPNGYTGELFF
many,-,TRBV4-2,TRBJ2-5,TGTGCCAGCAGCCAAGATCCGCAAGAGACCCAGTACTTC,CASSQDPQETQYF
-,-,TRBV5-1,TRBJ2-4,TGCGCCAGCAGCTTGGGGGACAGCGGGAACATTCAGTACTTC,CASSLGDSGNIQYF
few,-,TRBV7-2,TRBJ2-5,TGTGCCAGCAGCTTAGAGGGGCGGGGGACCCAGTACTTC,CASSLEGRGTQYF
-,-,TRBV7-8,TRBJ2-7,TGTGCCAGCAGCTTATCTGGCACAACGAACGAGCAGTACTTC,CASSLSGTTNEQYF
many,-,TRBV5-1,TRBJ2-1,TGCGCCAGCAGCTTGGGGACTCCGACCGTTAATGAGCAGTTCTTC,CASSLGTPTVNEQFF
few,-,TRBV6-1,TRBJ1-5,TGTGCCAGCAGTGAACGGGGATCATATAGCAATCAGCCCCAGCATTTT,CASSERGSYSNQPQHF
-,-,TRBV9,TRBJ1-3,TGTGCCAGCAGCCCTGACTTGAACACCATATATTTT,CASSPDLNTIYF
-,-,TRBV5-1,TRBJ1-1,TGCGCCAGCAGCTTGGTGTCGGGGGTGGGGAACACTGAAGCTTTCTTT,CASSLVSGVGNTEAFF
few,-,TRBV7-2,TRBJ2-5,TGTGCCAGCAGCTCAACTAGAGCGGAGACCCAGTACTTC,CASSSTRAETQYF
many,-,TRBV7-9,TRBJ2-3,TGTGCCAGCAGCCCCCGTTTCAGGGGAATTGGGGCAGATACGCAGTATTTT,CASSPRFRGIGADTQYF
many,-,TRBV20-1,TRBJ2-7,TGCAGTGCTAGGGCCAGGGCCCCCTACGAGCAGTACTTC,CSARARAPYEQYF
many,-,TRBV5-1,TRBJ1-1,TGCGCCAGCAAGCGAGACAGGAACACTGAAGCTTTCTTT,CASKRDRNTEAFF
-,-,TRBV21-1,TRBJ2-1,TGTGCCAGCAGCAAAGAGGGACGACGGCGGAGCTCCTACAATGAGCAGTTCTTC,CASSKEGRRRSSYNEQFF
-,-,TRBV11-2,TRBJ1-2,TGTGCCAGCAGCCCGACGTGGGTGGATGGCTACACCTTC,CASSPTWVDGYTF
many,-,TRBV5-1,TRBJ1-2,TGCGCCAGCAGCTTGGGGACCAGTAACTATGGCTACACCTTC,CASSLGTSNYGYTF
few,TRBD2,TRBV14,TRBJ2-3,TGTGCCAGCAGCCAAGGACTAGCGGGAGGGCGCGGTACGCAGTATTTT,CASSQGLAGGRGTQYF
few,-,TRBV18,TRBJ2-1,TGTGCCAGCTCACCGGCTGGCAGGGGAGATGAGCAGTTCTTC,CASSPAGRGDEQFF
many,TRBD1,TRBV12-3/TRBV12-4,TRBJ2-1,TGTGCCAGCAGTTTACCACAGGGGTACAATGAGCAGTTCTTC,CASSLPQGYNEQFF
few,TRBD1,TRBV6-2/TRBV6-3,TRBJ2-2,TGTGCCAGCAGTTACTCTTTTGTGGACACAGGGGGCGACCTGGGGGGCGGGGAGCTGTTTTTT,CASSYSFVDTGGDLGGGELFF
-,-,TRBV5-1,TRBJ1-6,TGCGCCAGCAGCTTGGACGGGAGCTCCTATAATTCACCCCTCCACTTT,CASSLDGSSYNSPLHF
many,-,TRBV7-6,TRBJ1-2,TGTGCCAGCAGCCCGGACGGGAACTATGGCTACACCTTC,CASSPDGNYGYTF
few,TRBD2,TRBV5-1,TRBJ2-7,TGCGCCGACCCTGGCGGGAGGGCCCTCGAGCAGTACTTC,CADPGGRALEQYF
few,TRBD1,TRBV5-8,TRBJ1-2,TGTGCCAGCAGCGCGCTCGCCGGGACAGGGTATGGCTACACCTTC,CASSALAGTGYGYTF
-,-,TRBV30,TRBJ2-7,TGTGCCTGGAGTGTATCTTCCTACGAGCAGTACTTC,CAWSVSSYEQYF
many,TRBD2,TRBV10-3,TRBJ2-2,TGTGCCATCGGGACTAGCGGGGCCTCCACCGGGGAGCTGTTTTTT,CAIGTSGASTGELFF
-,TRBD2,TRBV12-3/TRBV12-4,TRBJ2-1,TGTGCCAGCAGTTTCTCGCTAGCGGTAGGCAATGAGCAGTTCTTC,CASSFSLAVGNEQFF
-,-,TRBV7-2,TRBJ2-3,TGTGCCAGCAGCACCCGACAGACAGATACGCAGTATTTT,CASSTRQTDTQYF
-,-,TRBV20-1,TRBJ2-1,TGCAGTGCTAGAGATGGGACTGGCAGGCAGTTCTTC,CSARDGTGRQFF
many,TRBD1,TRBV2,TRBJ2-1,TGTGCCAGCAGTCCCGGGACAGGCCGATGGAATGAGCAGTTCTTC,CASSPGTGRWNEQFF
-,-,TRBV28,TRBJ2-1,TGTGCCAGCAGTTTATATGGACAGAAGAATATTTACAATGAGCAGTTCTTC,CASSLYGQKNIYNEQFF
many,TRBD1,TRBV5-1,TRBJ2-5,TGCGCCAGCAGCATCGGACAGGGGCTTCGCCAAGAGACCCAGTACTTC,CASSIGQGLRQETQYF
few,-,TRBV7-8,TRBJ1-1,TGTGCCAGCAGCCCGGACCCGGTAGGCACTGAAGCTTTCTTT,CASSPDPVGTEAFF
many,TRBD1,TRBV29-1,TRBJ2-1,TGCAGCGTCCCCCCTCCGGGACAGATCTACAATGAGCAGTTCTTC,CSVPPPGQIYNEQFF
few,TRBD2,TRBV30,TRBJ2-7,TGTGCCTGGAGACACGGGACTAGCGGCGCCTACGAGCAGTACTTC,CAWRHGTSGAYEQYF
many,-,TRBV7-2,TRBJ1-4,TGTGCCAGCAGCGAACGTCCTGGTCCGACTAATGAAAAACTGTTTTTT,CASSERPGPTNEKLFF
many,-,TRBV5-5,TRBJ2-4,TGTGCCAGCAGCTTGGCGGGGAACCGGGCCAAAAACATTCAGTACTTC,CASSLAGNRAKNIQYF
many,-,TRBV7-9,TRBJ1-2,TGTGCCAGCAGCTCACGGAGGCCTAACTATGGCTACACCTTC,CASSSRRPNYGYTF
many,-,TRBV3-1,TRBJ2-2,TGTGCCAGCAGCCGACCCTACACCGGGGAGCTGTTTTTT,CASSRPYTGELFF
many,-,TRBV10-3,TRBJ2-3,TGTGCCATCAGTGCGACCGCCTCTAGCACAGATACGCAGTATTTT,CAISATASSTDTQYF
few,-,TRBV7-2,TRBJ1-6,TGTGCCAGCAGCGCCCTTCGGGGATCACCCCTCCACTTT,CASSALRGSPLHF
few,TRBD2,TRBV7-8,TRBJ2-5,TGTGCCAGCAGCTTTCAAGCGGGGGGGCCCTTAGAGACCCAGTACTTC,CASSFQAGGPLETQYF
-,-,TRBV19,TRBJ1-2,TGTGCCAGTAGCCCCTGGCCAGATAACTATGGCTACACCTTC,CASSPWPDNYGYTF
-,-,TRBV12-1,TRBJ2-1,TGTGCCAGCAGCTTTGATCTGGGCGATGAGCAGTTCTTC,CASSFDLGDEQFF
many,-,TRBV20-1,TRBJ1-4,TGCAGTGCTAGCCTTTGGGGGGAAGCTAATGAAAAACTGTTTTTT,CSASLWGEANEKLFF
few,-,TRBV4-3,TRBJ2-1,TGCGCCAGCAGCCAACTAAGGGGTCTCAATGAGCAGTTCTTC,CASSQLRGLNEQFF
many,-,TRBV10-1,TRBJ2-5,TGCGCCAGCAGTGAGGCAGGTGTAGTTGAGACCCAGTACTTC,CASSEAGVVETQYF
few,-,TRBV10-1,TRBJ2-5,TGCGCCAGCAGTGATTCCGGGATGGAGACCCAGTACTTC,CASSDSGMETQYF
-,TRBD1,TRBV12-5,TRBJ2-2,TGTGCTAGTGGTTTGGGACAGGGCTTAGGGGAGCTGTTTTTT,CASGLGQGLGELFF
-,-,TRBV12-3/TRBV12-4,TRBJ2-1,TGTGCCAGCACCCGAGCGGGTTCCTACTACAATGAGCAGTTCTTC,CASTRAGSYYNEQFF
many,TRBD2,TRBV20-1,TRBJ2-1,TGCAGTGCTACCCCACTAGCGGGTCACGGGAATGAGCAGTTCTTC,CSATPLAGHGNEQFF
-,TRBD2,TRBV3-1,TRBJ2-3,TGTGCCAGCAGCCAAGTTATTAGCGGGTCAGATACGCAGTATTTT,CASSQVISGSDTQYF
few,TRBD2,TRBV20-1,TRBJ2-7,TGCAGTGCTAAACCACTGGTAGGAACTAGCGGGAGTCCCATAGAGCAGTACTTC,CSAKPLVGTSGSPIEQYF